These 21 T cell receptor beta chains came from one sample sequenced in a study of cytomegalovirus exposure and HLA in healthy donors (dated by TCRdb to about 2017). Library preparation was by the immunoSEQ multiplex PCR assay. The multiplex PCR relied on a mix of 60 forward primers for TCR Vbeta segments and 13 reverse primers for TCR Jbeta segments. In TCRdb, the immuneACCESS table is reduced to in-frame sequences with V and J assigned. These tables do not hold every clone; where another copy was compared, an unresolved V gene accounts for under half, and the others remain unexplained. The sample's records list 150,000 to 250,000 clones. Around 0.74% of the sample rests with the top ten. Sequencing was done on a sample of PBMCs. These receptors were collected from a boy younger than 18 in good health and CMV-seronegative.

This sequence joins TRBV6-1 and TRBJ1-4; D possibly corresponds to TRBD1 (5 bases). V was trimmed by 3 bases and J by 8 bases, leaving 13 bases between them. Germline V gives CDR1 MNHNS, CDR2 SASEGT. The CDR3 totals 14 residues. The CDR3 DNA sequence: TGTGCCAGCAGTGACGAATGGGAGGGGGAAAAACTGTTTTTT. Translation gives CASSDEWEGEKLFF.

The genes are TRBV11-2 and TRBJ1-2, with D unresolved. Looked up from germline, CDR1 is SGHAT and CDR2 is FQNNGV. This CDR3 is built from 15 residues. With 4 bases removed from V and 1 base from J, the gap between germline ends came to 13 bases. CDR3 amino acids: CASSSRGYDNYGYTF. The DNA of the CDR3 is TGTGCCAGCAGCTCAAGAGGGTACGATAACTATGGCTACACCTTC.

The chain is built from TRBV27 and TRBJ2-7; TRBD1 aligns across 9 bases. This CDR3 contains 13 residues. The V segment lost 5 bases and the J segment 3 bases; nucleotides outside the gene matches: 2. Germline-derived CDR1 and CDR2 are MNHEY and SMNVEV (reference sequence). The CDR3 protein is CASSPGQGYEQYF. The CDR3 coding sequence is TGTGCCAGCAGTCCGGGACAGGGCTACGAGCAGTACTTC.

The chain recombines TRBV30 with TRBJ2-3, with 7 positions matching TRBD2. The CDR3 length is 13 residues. Looked up from germline, CDR1 is GTSNPN and CDR2 is SVGIG (reference sequence). V was pared by 5 bases and J by 2 bases, with 4 bases of the junction left unmatched. The CDR3 DNA reads TGTGCCTGGGGACGGGAGGTCACAGATACGCAGTATTTT. It specifies CAWGREVTDTQYF.

This chain uses TRBV6-6 with TRBJ1-1, with a tentative D call TRBD1 (6 bases). Germline V gives CDR1 MNHNY, CDR2 SVGAGI (reference sequence). Trimming cost V 6 bases and J 5 bases, with 16 bases left between them. The CDR3 spans 14 residues. The CDR3 protein is CASSADRTGTEAFF. The CDR3 DNA reads TGTGCCAGCAGCGCGGACAGAACGGGGACTGAAGCTTTCTTT.

V and J are TRBV6-4 and TRBJ1-1; a possible D gene is TRBD1 (6 bases). V was pared by 5 bases and J by 1 base, with 8 bases between. CDR1 is MRHNA, CDR2 SNTAGT, per germline. This CDR3 is 13 amino acids long. The CDR3, as DNA: TGTGCCAGCAGTCAACAGGGGAACACTGAAGCTTTCTTT. Its protein product is CASSQQGNTEAFF.

The chain joins TRBV5-6 to TRBJ1-3, with D hard to call. This CDR3 spans 15 amino acids. Between the trimmed V and J ends, which lost 3 bases and 0 bases, there was a span of 10 bases. Germline CDR1 reads SGHDT; CDR2 reads YYEEEE. The CDR3 reads CASSSTPLSGNTIYF. The CDR3 DNA reads TGTGCCAGCAGCTCGACACCGCTCTCTGGAAACACCATATATTTT.

This chain links TRBV10-3 with TRBJ1-1; no definite D call. The CDR3 consists of 13 residues. From germline, CDR1 is ENHRY and CDR2 SYGVKD. V dropped 11 bases and J dropped 3 bases, with 16 bases sitting between them. The CDR3: CAGNYAPDTEAFF. CDR3 in DNA: TGTGCCGGAAACTATGCCCCCGACACTGAAGCTTTCTTT.

This rearrangement joins TRBV30 to TRBJ2-7, with a weak D call TRBD2 (6 bases). The CDR3 has 12 amino acids. Germline V gene data show CDR1 as GTSNPN and CDR2 as SVGIG (reference sequence). With 8 bases removed from V and 3 bases from J, the gap between germline ends came to 14 bases. CDR3 DNA: TGTGCCCGAGGAGGGCCACGCTACGAGCAGTACTTC. It is translated as CARGGPRYEQYF.

The chain carries TRBV29-1 and TRBJ2-2; 11 bases line up with TRBD2. Germline loops: CDR1 SQVTM, CDR2 ANQGSEA. The CDR3 totals 17 residues. J gave up 5 bases and V 5 bases, and 13 bases lay outside the gene matches. The CDR3 region has the DNA TGCAGCGTTTTGGGGACCATAGCGGGGGGGCTTACCGGGGAGCTGTTTTTT. Translated, it gives CSVLGTIAGGLTGELFF.

This chain joins TRBV15 and TRBJ2-5, with a weak D call TRBD1 (6 bases). The CDR3 is 12 amino acids. The V gene's germline CDR1 is LNHNV and CDR2 YYDKDF (reference sequence). Trimming removed 6 bases at V and 5 bases at J, with 10 bases between. The chain's CDR3 is CATSGGGETQYF. The CDR3 DNA reads as TGTGCCACCAGTGGGGGCGGGGAGACCCAGTACTTC.

CDR3 DNA sequence: TGTGCCAGCCCGCTGAGCGAGGGGGACACAGATACGCAGTATTTT. This codes for CASPLSEGDTDTQYF. The chain uses TRBV27 and TRBJ2-3; perhaps TRBD1 as D (6 bases). Germline V lookup: CDR1 MNHEY, CDR2 SMNVEV (reference sequence). V lost 8 bases and J 2 bases, leaving 17 bases between the germline ends. The CDR3 is 15 residues long.

The chain recombines TRBV27 with TRBJ1-6, with 7 bases fitting TRBD1. The junction had 2 bases not matched to a gene; V was cut back by 2 bases and J by 7 bases. The CDR3 contains 14 residues. Germline V gene sequence: CDR1 MNHEY, CDR2 SMNVEV (reference sequence). CDR3 bases: TGTGCCAGCAGTTTAAAAGGGGGCAATTCACCCCTCCACTTT. Residues: CASSLKGGNSPLHF.

The rearrangement links TRBV6-1 to TRBJ1-4; D perhaps matches TRBD1 (5 bases). The CDR3 extends over 14 amino acids. With 8 bases removed from V and 4 bases from J, the gap between germline ends came to 14 bases. Per the germline V gene, CDR1 is MNHNS and CDR2 is SASEGT. CDR3 protein: CASGLLQVNEKLFF. The CDR3 region has the DNA TGTGCCAGCGGCCTCTTACAGGTTAATGAAAAACTGTTTTTT.

The V and J genes are TRBV5-6 and TRBJ2-1; the D gene is possibly TRBD1 (6 bases). V shed 4 bases and J shed 0 bases, with 14 bases lying between them. The V gene's germline CDR1 is SGHDT and CDR2 YYEEEE. The CDR3 has 16 amino acids. CDR3 nucleotide sequence: TGTGCCAGCAGCATGGGGGCCACCTACTCCTACAATGAGCAGTTCTTC. Amino acids: CASSMGATYSYNEQFF.

This chain joins TRBV4-1 and TRBJ2-7, with TRBD2 as a possible D gene (6 bases). The germline V gene encodes CDR1 MGHRA and CDR2 YSYEKL. The CDR3 is 15 amino acids. Trimming stripped 1 base from V and 3 bases from J, with 13 bases between. CDR3 in DNA: TGCGCCAGCAGCCAAGCCCCCGGGGGATACTACGAGCAGTACTTC. This codes for CASSQAPGGYYEQYF.

The genes are TRBV15 and TRBJ2-7; weak D call: TRBD2 (6 bases). The CDR3 totals 14 residues. The V gene lost 3 bases and the J gene lost 2 bases, with 11 bases spanning the gap. Germline-derived CDR1 and CDR2 are LNHNV and YYDKDF (reference sequence). CDR3 nucleotides: TGTGCCACCAGCAGCACCGGGAGAGCCTACGAGCAGTACTTC. It is translated as CATSSTGRAYEQYF.

The rearrangement joins TRBV28 to TRBJ2-3, with 9 bases aligning to TRBD2. The CDR3 covers 19 residues. Looked up from germline, CDR1 is MDHEN and CDR2 is SYDVKM. Trimming took 1 base from V and 2 from J; bases not matched to a gene: 13. As DNA, the CDR3 is TGTGCCAGCAGTTTATTGCTAGCGGGGTATGGCTCGTACACAGATACGCAGTATTTT. This sequence encodes CASSLLLAGYGSYTDTQYF.

V usage is TRBV7-2 and J usage is TRBJ2-3, with D perhaps TRBD1 (6 bases). V lost 6 bases to trimming and J lost 0 bases, with 10 bases between them. CDR1 and CDR2 (germline): SGHTA, FQGNSA. This CDR3 spans 14 amino acids. Here the CDR3 DNA reads TGTGCCAGCAGAACCGGGACAAGCACAGATACGCAGTATTTT. It is translated as CASRTGTSTDTQYF.

To note about this clone: The same CDR3 also results from other DNA sequences found in this sample. The chain recombines TRBV9 with TRBJ1-1, with D perhaps matching TRBD1 (5 bases). V dropped 0 bases and J dropped 5 bases, with 8 bases sitting between them. CDR1 SGDLS and CDR2 YYNGEE come from the germline V gene. CDR3 length: 13 amino acids. CDR3 sequence: CASSVEGETEAFF. The CDR3, as DNA: TGTGCCAGCAGCGTAGAAGGGGAAACTGAAGCTTTCTTT. The full variable domain, completed using reference TRBV9 and TRBJ1-1, is DSGVTQTPKHLITATGQRVTLRCSPRSGDLSVYWYQQSLDQGLQFLIQYYNGEERAKGNILERFSAQQFPDLHSELNLSSLELGDSALYFCASSVEGETEAFFGQGTRLTVV.

The rearrangement joins TRBV11-2 to TRBJ2-3; D is unresolved. From germline, CDR1 is SGHAT and CDR2 FQNNGV. The CDR3 spans 15 residues. V was pared by 2 bases and J by 3 bases, with 12 bases between. CDR3 sequence reads: CASSLLVAYTDTQYF. CDR3 bases: TGTGCCAGCAGCTTATTGGTAGCTTATACAGATACGCAGTATTTT.